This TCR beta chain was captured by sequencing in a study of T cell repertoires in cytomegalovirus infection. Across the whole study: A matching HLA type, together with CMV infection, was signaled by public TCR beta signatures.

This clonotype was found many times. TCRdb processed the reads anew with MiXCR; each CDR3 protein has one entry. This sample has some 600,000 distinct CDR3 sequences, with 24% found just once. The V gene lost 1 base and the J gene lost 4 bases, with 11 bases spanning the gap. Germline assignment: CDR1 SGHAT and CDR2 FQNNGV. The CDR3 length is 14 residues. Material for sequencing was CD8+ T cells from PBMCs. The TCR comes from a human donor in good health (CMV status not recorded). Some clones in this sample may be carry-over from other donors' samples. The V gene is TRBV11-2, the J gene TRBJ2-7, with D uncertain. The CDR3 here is CASSLGDGFYEQYV. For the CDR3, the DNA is TGTGCCAGCAGCTTAGGCGACGGTTTTTACGAGCAGTACGTC.